The 12 T cell receptor beta chains below come from one sample, sequenced in a study of shared clonotypes between healthy human individuals. The naive CD8 population came from CD45RO-negative cells selected for CCR7, without terminally differentiated effector memory CD45RA+ cells. The table came from immunoSEQ multiplex PCR; TCRdb's copy has only in-frame clones and leaves some out. The table records about 2 million clones, just under 95% of them present only once. The specimen was naive CD8+ T cells sorted from blood. Receptors originate from a man aged 18-30 years in good health.

The chain recombines TRBV12-5 with TRBJ1-5; perhaps TRBD1 as D (5 bases). Trimming shortened V by 1 base and J by 6 bases, and 13 bases separated the two germline ends. Germline V CDR1 and CDR2: LGHNT, FRNRAP. The CDR3 runs 15 residues. The CDR3 DNA follows: TGTGCTAGTGGTTTGGAAACGGCGGGGGGTCAGCCCCAGCATTTT. This gives the protein CASGLETAGGQPQHF.

The gene calls are TRBV28 and TRBJ1-2; the match to TRBD1 covers 7 bases. Losses at the gene ends were 6 bases for V and 9 bases for J; bases not matched to a gene: 10. CDR1 is MDHEN, CDR2 SYDVKM, per germline. The length of the CDR3 is 13 residues. The DNA of the CDR3 is TGTGCCAGCAGCCTCGACAGGGAAGGGCGCTACACCTTC. This gives the protein CASSLDREGRYTF.

J is TRBJ2-7 and V is TRBV13; D call uncertain. The V end lost 2 bases, the J end lost 0 bases, and 5 bases lay between the germline ends. Germline V lookup: CDR1 PRHDT, CDR2 FYEKMQ (reference sequence). This CDR3 has 13 residues. The CDR3 bases are TGTGCCAGCAGCTTATTTGGCTCCTACGAGCAGTACTTC. Amino acids: CASSLFGSYEQYF.

This clone was observed a single time. The J gene is TRBJ1-1, the V gene TRBV6-6; TRBD1 is a possible D gene (5 bases). V was pared by 4 bases and J by 1 base, with 13 bases between. CDR1 and CDR2 (germline): MNHNY, SVGAGI (reference sequence). The CDR3 extends over 15 amino acids. This CDR3 reads CASSSEETGNTEAFF. CDR3 coding DNA: TGTGCCAGCAGTTCTGAGGAAACAGGGAACACTGAAGCTTTCTTT.

The rearrangement links TRBV10-2 to TRBJ2-7, with D tentatively TRBD2 (6 bases). The V gene's germline CDR1 is WSHSY and CDR2 SAAADI. The CDR3 totals 14 residues. V was shortened by 3 bases and J by 0 bases, with 9 bases between the two germline ends. As DNA, the CDR3 is TGCGCCAGCAGTGACAGCGGGCCCTCCTACGAGCAGTACTTC. Translated: CASSDSGPSYEQYF.

The V gene is TRBV19, the J gene TRBJ1-5; D is possibly TRBD1 (5 bases). The CDR3 totals 19 residues. V was cut by 3 bases and J by 0 bases, with 21 bases left in between. From germline, CDR1 is LNHDA and CDR2 SQIVND (reference sequence). In DNA form, the CDR3 reads TGTGCCAGTAGTATGGGGGATAGGACGGACACTTATAGCAATCAGCCCCAGCATTTT. Amino acid sequence: CASSMGDRTDTYSNQPQHF.

CDR3 coding DNA: TGTGCCAGAAGCATAGAACCCATAGGGGGAGGGTTTATCCTGTTTTTT. Amino acids: CARSIEPIGGGFILFF. The chain carries TRBV7-5 and TRBJ1-4. TRBV7-5 has pseudogene status. The CDR3 spans 16 residues.

This chain uses TRBV4-3 with TRBJ2-1; D is perhaps TRBD2 (6 bases). Germline CDR1 reads LGHNA; CDR2 reads YSLEER. The CDR3 length is 15 residues. The ends were cut back, 0 bases at V and 8 bases at J, with 14 bases in the middle. The CDR3 DNA follows: TGCGCCAGCAGCCAAGATACTAACCCTAGCGATGAGCAGTTCTTC. This sequence encodes CASSQDTNPSDEQFF.

V and J are TRBV5-1 and TRBJ2-5; the match to TRBD1 covers 7 bases. This CDR3 contains 16 residues. Trimming took 7 bases from V and 1 from J; bases not matched to a gene: 13. The germline V gene encodes CDR1 SGHRS and CDR2 YFSETQ. CDR3 region: CASRPAGTVFQETQYF. As DNA, the CDR3 is TGCGCCAGCCGCCCAGCCGGGACAGTCTTCCAAGAGACCCAGTACTTC.

The chain carries TRBV13 and TRBJ2-5; 8 nucleotides match TRBD2. Per the germline V gene, CDR1 is PRHDT and CDR2 is FYEKMQ (reference sequence). With V trimmed by 5 bases and J by 3 bases, 2 bases remained unmatched. The CDR3 is 13 amino acids. The CDR3 region has the DNA TGTGCCAGCAGCCATAGCGGGGAAGAGACCCAGTACTTC. It codes for CASSHSGEETQYF. Full variable domain (remainder filled in from reference TRBV13 and TRBJ2-5): AAGVIQSPRHLIKEKRETATLKCYPIPRHDTVYWYQQGPGQDPQFLISFYEKMQSDKGSIPDRFSAQQFSDYHSELNMSSLELGDSALYFCASSHSGEETQYFGPGTRLLVL.

The chain carries TRBV13 and TRBJ2-6; D not resolved. V lost 0 bases and J 0 bases, leaving 9 bases between the germline ends. The CDR3 runs 17 residues. Per the germline V gene, CDR1 is PRHDT and CDR2 is FYEKMQ (reference sequence). The CDR3, as DNA: TGTGCCAGCAGCTTAGGCCGGGCCAGCTCTGGGGCCAACGTCCTGACTTTC. Its translation: CASSLGRASSGANVLTF.

The rearrangement links TRBV29-1 to TRBJ2-2; no clear D gene. The CDR3 is 14 amino acids. Per the germline V gene, CDR1 is SQVTM and CDR2 is ANQGSEA. The ends were cut back, 3 bases at V and 6 bases at J, with 14 bases in the middle. The CDR3 DNA reads as TGCAGCGTTGAGGATAGTGCCAGGCCCGGGGAGCTGTTTTTT. Protein product: CSVEDSARPGELFF.